Below are 20 T cell receptor beta chains sequenced from a single sample in a study of naive and memory T cell subsets. General observations from the study: Especially in CD8 cells, naive repertoires contained a few larger clonotypes, possibly CD45RA-re-expressing memory cells.

An equimolar mix of two oligonucleotides served as the beta constant-region primer for TRBC1 and TRBC2. The ligated cDNA underwent four PCR rounds using SP2 and nested alpha and beta constant-region primers. TCRdb processed the UMI-ligation and nested PCR reads anew with MiXCR; each CDR3 protein has one entry. This sample has more than 95,000 distinct CDR3 sequences; 13% to 15% occur once, and the top ten carry around 3%. Their antigens remain unidentified. The sample was naive CD8+ T cells from blood. Source of these receptors: a human donor in good health.

This clonotype was seen a few times. The chain joins TRBV6-5 to TRBJ1-6, with D hard to call. The germline gives CDR1 MNHEY, CDR2 SVGAGI. The CDR3 totals 13 residues. V was clipped by 0 bases and J by 9 bases, with 6 bases between them. CDR3 sequence (DNA): TGTGCCAGCAGTTACTCGTTTGGTTCACCCCTCCACTTT. This codes for CASSYSFGSPLHF.

This clonotype has a handful of counts. This chain uses TRBV7-8 with TRBJ2-7; D not certain. The CDR3 has 11 amino acids. V was shortened by 5 bases and J by 4 bases, with 6 bases between the two germline ends. Germline V lookup: CDR1 SGHVS, CDR2 FQNEAQ. CDR3 amino acids: CASSPEYEQYF. In DNA form, the CDR3 reads TGTGCCAGCAGCCCTGAATACGAGCAGTACTTC.

The chain employs TRBV4-3 and TRBJ1-1; D is undetermined. The CDR3 has 16 amino acids. Deletions cut 1 base from V and 1 base from J, with 13 bases between. The V gene's germline CDR1 is LGHNA and CDR2 YSLEER. The CDR3 protein is CASSQAPGSPNTEAFF. Here the CDR3 DNA reads TGCGCCAGCAGCCAAGCACCGGGTTCTCCGAACACTGAAGCTTTCTTT.

This clonotype was seen ten or more times. This rearrangement joins TRBV30 to TRBJ2-7; 7 bases map to TRBD1. The CDR3 totals 12 residues. J was trimmed by 7 bases and V by 5 bases; bases with no gene match: 8. Germline assignment: CDR1 GTSNPN and CDR2 SVGIG (reference sequence). CDR3 sequence: CAWSGTASEQYF. The CDR3 DNA sequence: TGTGCCTGGTCCGGGACAGCCTCGGAGCAGTACTTC. The full variable domain, its missing parts supplied by reference TRBV30 and TRBJ2-7, is SQTIHQWPATLVQPVGSPLSLECTVEGTSNPNLYWYRQAAGRGLQLLFYSVGIGQISSEVPQNLSASRPQDRQFILSSKKLLLSDSGFYLCAWSGTASEQYFGPGTRLTVT.

The rearrangement uses TRBV28 and TRBJ2-4; TRBD2 matches 7 bases. The CDR3 totals 15 residues. Germline CDR1 reads MDHEN; CDR2 reads SYDVKM. Germline trimming cut 2 bases from V and 9 bases from J; bases unmatched to any gene: 10. CDR3 nucleotide sequence: TGTGCCAGCAGTTTAAGTGATGGCGGGAGAAGCATTCAGTACTTC. Its translation is CASSLSDGGRSIQYF.

This clonotype was seen a handful of times. The chain recombines TRBV7-9 with TRBJ1-6, with a weak D call TRBD1 (5 bases). V lost 4 bases, J lost 10 bases, and 17 bases lay in between. This CDR3 spans 15 amino acids. Germline V gene lookup returns CDR1 SEHNR and CDR2 FQNEAQ (reference sequence). The CDR3: CASSSEGEWGSPLHF. CDR3 bases: TGTGCCAGCAGCTCTGAAGGGGAGTGGGGCTCACCCCTCCACTTT.

This clonotype has at least ten counts. V is TRBV12-3 or TRBV12-4 and J is TRBJ2-7; D is unresolved. This CDR3 contains 14 residues. V lost 6 bases and J lost 3, with 15 bases in between. The CDR3 reads CASSRPGSLYEQYF. The CDR3 nucleotides are TGTGCCAGCAGCCGCCCCGGATCCCTCTACGAGCAGTACTTC.

The V and J genes are TRBV7-8 and TRBJ1-5; the D is unclear. With 8 bases removed from V and 6 bases from J, the gap between germline ends came to 8 bases. Germline V gene lookup returns CDR1 SGHVS and CDR2 FQNEAQ. The CDR3 extends over 11 amino acids. CDR3 residues: CASGMGQPQHF. The CDR3 nucleotides read TGTGCCAGCGGGATGGGTCAGCCCCAGCATTTT.

The sample holds a few counts of this clonotype. The rearrangement joins TRBV11-3 to TRBJ2-5, with D hard to call. CDR3 length: 13 residues. V was pared by 5 bases and J by 2 bases, with 9 bases between. Per germline, CDR1 SGHNT and CDR2 YENEEA. The CDR3 region has the DNA TGTGCCAGCAGCAGGCCAGAACAAGAGACCCAGTACTTC. It specifies CASSRPEQETQYF.

The rearrangement joins TRBV20-1 to TRBJ2-7, with TRBD2 matching 7 bases. The CDR3 is 15 residues long. Germline CDR1 is DFQATT and CDR2 is SNEGSKA (reference sequence). After removal of 0 bases from V and 0 bases from J, the junction contained 5 bases not matched to a gene. The CDR3 loop is CSARDRGTISYEQYF. CDR3 in DNA: TGCAGTGCTAGAGATCGGGGGACTATCTCCTACGAGCAGTACTTC.

This clonotype was counted ten times or more. The CDR3 DNA follows: TGTGCCAGTAGTTCCGGGACAGGGGAACAAGAGACCCAGTACTTC. The encoded protein is CASSSGTGEQETQYF. The V gene is TRBV19, the J gene TRBJ2-5; 10 nucleotides agree with TRBD1. The CDR3 is 15 residues long. Germline loops: CDR1 LNHDA, CDR2 SQIVND (reference sequence). V was pared by 5 bases and J by 2 bases, with 5 bases of the junction left unmatched.

The table lists this clonotype with a few counts. V gene TRBV20-1 combines with J gene TRBJ2-1; TRBD2 is a possible D gene (5 bases). The germline V gene has CDR1 DFQATT and CDR2 SNEGSKA (reference sequence). Trimming took off 1 base at V and 2 bases at J, with 15 bases between the two ends. The CDR3 loop spans 16 amino acids. The CDR3 sequence is CSARGVVSSPYNEQFF. Here the CDR3 DNA reads TGCAGTGCTAGAGGGGTGGTGTCTAGCCCCTACAATGAGCAGTTCTTC.

The chain carries TRBV5-1 and TRBJ2-3; perhaps D is TRBD1 or TRBD2 (6 bases each). V was trimmed by 4 bases and J by 6 bases, leaving 18 bases between them. The germline CDR1 and CDR2 sequences are SGHRS and YFSETQ. The CDR3 has 15 residues. The CDR3 DNA is TGCGCCAGCAGCCTTGGGTGGGGGGCCTCGGATACGCAGTATTTT. Its translation is CASSLGWGASDTQYF.

For the CDR3, the DNA is TGTGCCAGCAGTTCGTACCAAGAGACCCAGTACTTC. Translating it yields CASSSYQETQYF. The chain joins TRBV12-3 or TRBV12-4 to TRBJ2-5; D is unclear. This CDR3 has 12 amino acids. Trimming took 4 bases from V and 0 from J, leaving 3 bases between them.

The chain combines TRBV14 with TRBJ1-2; a possible D gene is TRBD1 (6 bases). Germline V lookup: CDR1 SGHDN, CDR2 FVKESK. The CDR3 is 13 amino acids. The V end lost 3 bases, the J end lost 8 bases, and 13 bases lay between the germline ends. CDR3 sequence reads: CASSHVPGVGYTF. CDR3 nucleotide sequence: TGTGCCAGCAGCCACGTACCAGGGGTCGGCTACACCTTC.

The chain's CDR3 is CASSTDRYEQYF. The CDR3 DNA is TGTGCCAGCAGCACCGACCGATACGAGCAGTACTTC. J is TRBJ2-7 and V is TRBV7-9; no firm D call. CDR3 length: 12 residues. The V gene lost 5 bases and the J gene lost 4 bases, with 9 bases spanning the gap. In germline, CDR1 is SEHNR, CDR2 FQNEAQ (reference sequence).

The table lists this clonotype with a few counts. V usage is TRBV7-6 and J usage is TRBJ2-7, with TRBD2 matching 9 bases. V was clipped by 2 bases and J by 0 bases; unmatched bases: 11. The CDR3 has 18 residues. Per the germline V gene, CDR1 is SGHVS and CDR2 is FNYEAQ. The chain's CDR3 is CASSLNIRNSGGSYEQYF. The CDR3 DNA is TGTGCCAGCAGCTTAAATATCCGAAATAGCGGGGGCTCCTACGAGCAGTACTTC.

The V and J genes are TRBV7-8 and TRBJ1-1; D unclear. This CDR3 has 13 amino acids. Trimming pared 6 bases from V and 1 base from J, leaving 9 bases between. CDR1 is SGHVS, CDR2 FQNEAQ, per germline. The CDR3 loop is CASRADRNTEAFF. CDR3 in DNA: TGTGCCAGCAGGGCGGACCGGAACACTGAAGCTTTCTTT.

This chain connects TRBV9 to TRBJ1-1; D remains ambiguous. V was cut by 0 bases and J by 10 bases, with 16 bases left in between. The CDR3 covers 14 residues. Germline V gene lookup returns CDR1 SGDLS and CDR2 YYNGEE. The DNA of the CDR3 is TGTGCCAGCAGCGTAGGTGGCGGATTAGGATTAGCTTTCTTT. As protein: CASSVGGGLGLAFF.

This clonotype has more than one count but fewer than ten. The CDR3 sequence is CSASPSPTYNEQFF. The CDR3 nucleotides read TGCAGTGCTAGCCCTAGTCCCACCTACAATGAGCAGTTCTTC. V and J are TRBV20-1 and TRBJ2-1; D unresolved. V lost 3 bases to trimming and J lost 2 bases, with 11 bases between them. The CDR3 length is 14 residues. Per the germline V gene, CDR1 is DFQATT and CDR2 is SNEGSKA (reference sequence).